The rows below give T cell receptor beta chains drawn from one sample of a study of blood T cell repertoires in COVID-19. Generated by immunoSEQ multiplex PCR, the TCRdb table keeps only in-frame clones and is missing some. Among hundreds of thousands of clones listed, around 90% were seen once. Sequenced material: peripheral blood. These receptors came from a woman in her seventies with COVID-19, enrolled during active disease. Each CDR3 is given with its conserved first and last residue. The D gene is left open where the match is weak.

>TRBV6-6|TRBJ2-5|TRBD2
CASSPISGSSETQYF
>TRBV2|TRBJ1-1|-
CASSEGGGTEAFF
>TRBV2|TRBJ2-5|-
CATLRDTGQETQYF
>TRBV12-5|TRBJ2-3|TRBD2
CASGLDGLAGGADTQYF
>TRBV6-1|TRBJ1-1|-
CASSEGRGMDYMNTEAFF
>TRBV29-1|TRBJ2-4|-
CSVEVGVWAKNIQYF
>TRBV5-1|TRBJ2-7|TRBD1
CASSYRSGQGREQYF
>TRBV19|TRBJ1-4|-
CASREQATNEKLFF
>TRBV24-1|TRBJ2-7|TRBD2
CATSDWGAQAGGPSEQYF
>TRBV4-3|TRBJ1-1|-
CASSQDSDTEAFF
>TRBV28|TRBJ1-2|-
CASRETGPYGYTF
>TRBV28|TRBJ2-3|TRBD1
CASSSPGQGGDTQYF
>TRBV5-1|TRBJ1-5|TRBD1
CASSLGTGADNQPQHF
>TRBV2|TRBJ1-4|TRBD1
CASAGTGNEKLFF
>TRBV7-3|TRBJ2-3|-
CASSLTPTQDTQYF
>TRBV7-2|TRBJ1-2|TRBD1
CASSSLRHRGLIYGYTF
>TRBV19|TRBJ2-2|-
CASSMTVSNTGELFF
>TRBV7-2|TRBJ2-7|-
CASSLNGVSHSGEQYF
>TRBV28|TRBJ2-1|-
CASGLAEFINEQFF
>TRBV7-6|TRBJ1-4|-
CASSPRPAGNEKLFF
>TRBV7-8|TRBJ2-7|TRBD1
CASSLRDRVLGTYF
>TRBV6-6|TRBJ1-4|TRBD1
CASSYEGQGREKLFF
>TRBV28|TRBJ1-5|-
CASSLEESNQPQHF
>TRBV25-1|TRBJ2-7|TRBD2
CASSAEGTSKSYEQYF
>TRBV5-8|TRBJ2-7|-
CASSRDSNEQYF
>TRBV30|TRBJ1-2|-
CAWSENSLDYTF
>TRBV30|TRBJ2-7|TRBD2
CAWRLAGVGEQYF
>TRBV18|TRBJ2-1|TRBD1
CASSPGQGDEQFF
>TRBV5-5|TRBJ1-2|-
CASSPERRGYTF
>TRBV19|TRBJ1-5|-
CASNVEANQPQHF
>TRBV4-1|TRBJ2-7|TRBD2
CASSQVWRGTYEQYF
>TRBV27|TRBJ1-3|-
CASSPRGSSGNTIYF
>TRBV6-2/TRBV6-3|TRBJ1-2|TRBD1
CASSYARGQGAGGYTF